The entry below gives a single TCR beta chain sequence along with its context. The sample is drawn from a study of cytotoxic CD8 clonotypes in ibrutinib-treated CLL. The wider study: The group held some 11 relapsed/refractory and under 16 treatment-naive patients, with some 17 IGHV unmutated. On average, around 89,000 productive rearrangements and 260,000 or so productive templates per sample. Median treatment time before response sampling was 12 months, range 6 to 36.

Generated by immunoSEQ multiplex PCR, the TCRdb table keeps only in-frame clones and is missing some. The repertoire consists of over 150,000 clones, with 81% occurring once and the leading ten covering under 2.5%. V lost 0 bases and J lost 4, with 0 bases in between. Germline-derived CDR1 and CDR2 are DFQATT and SNEGSKA (reference sequence). The CDR3 consists of 10 residues. Sequencing was performed on PBMCs, taken after 12 months of ibrutinib treatment. V is TRBV20-1 and J is TRBJ1-2; D uncertain. The source of this sequence is a human donor with chronic lymphocytic leukemia. This CDR3 reads CSARDYGYTF. CDR3 DNA sequence: TGCAGTGCTAGAGACTATGGCTACACCTTC.